This T cell receptor (beta chain) was recorded in a study of blood T cell repertoires in COVID-19. TCRdb keeps only in-frame clones here, not all; method: immunoSEQ multiplex PCR. The sample includes 150,000 to 200,000 clones, 85% to 90% of them seen just once. This clone was seen once. The clonotype originates from a person aged 65-85 years with COVID-19, enrolled during active disease. Source material: peripheral blood.

The CDR3 sequence: CASSPTATGSGNTIYF. The DNA for the CDR3 is TGCGCCAGCAGCCCTACAGCTACAGGCTCTGGAAACACCATATATTTT. This sequence joins TRBV4-3 and TRBJ1-3; D possibly corresponds to TRBD1 (5 bases). V shed 4 bases and J shed 0 bases, with 13 bases lying between them. CDR1 is LGHNA and CDR2 is YSLEER in the germline V gene. CDR3 length equals 16 residues.